The table lists the clone carrying this T cell receptor beta chain with a count of one. The data are from a study of T cell responses to AZD1222 COVID-19 vaccine. The germline V gene has CDR1 LNHNV and CDR2 YYDKDF (reference sequence). The ends were cut back, 0 bases at V and 6 bases at J, with 16 bases in the middle. The length of the CDR3 is 16 residues. The data were produced by immunoSEQ multiplex PCR, yet TCRdb's version contains in-frame clones alone and is incomplete. This sample has 100,000 to 120,000 clones, with roughly four fifths found just once. J is TRBJ2-3 and V is TRBV15; D possibly corresponds to TRBD1 (5 bases). This sequence originates from an adult in good health. The material was peripheral blood, obtained on day 0 of AZD1222 vaccination. The CDR3 loop reads CATSRESPTSGDTQYF. DNA of the CDR3: TGTGCCACCAGCAGAGAATCGCCCACTTCAGGGGATACGCAGTATTTT.